The 21 T cell receptor beta chains listed next were all sequenced from one sample in a study of blood T cell repertoires in COVID-19. Generated by immunoSEQ multiplex PCR, the TCRdb table keeps only in-frame clones and is missing some. The profile shows tens of thousands of clones, about three quarters of them singletons. Sequencing used peripheral blood. The receptors come from a human donor with active or convalescent COVID-19. The donor label of this sample is uncertain.

This clone has only a few counts. V and J are TRBV2 and TRBJ2-2, with 8 bases that match TRBD2. The CDR3 is 16 amino acids. The V gene end was trimmed by 7 bases and the J gene end by 6 bases; junction bases not matched to a gene: 13. Germline V gives CDR1 SNHLY, CDR2 FYNNEI. This chain's CDR3 is CASTARSGSTSGELFF. The CDR3 DNA is TGTGCCAGCACCGCGAGGAGCGGGAGCACCTCCGGGGAGCTGTTTTTT.

The chain carries TRBV7-3 and TRBJ2-1; 9 positions match TRBD2. The CDR3 spans 15 residues. Trimming at V came to 5 bases and at J to 2 bases, leaving 4 bases not matched to a gene. Per germline, CDR1 SGHTA and CDR2 FQGTGA. The CDR3 DNA sequence: TGTGCCAGCAGCAGAGCGGGAGGCCCCTACAATGAGCAGTTCTTC. It encodes CASSRAGGPYNEQFF.

A few counts support this clone. The genes are TRBV7-9 and TRBJ2-1; TRBD2 agrees at 12 bases. CDR3 size: 18 residues. In germline, CDR1 is SEHNR, CDR2 FQNEAQ (reference sequence). V was clipped by 0 bases and J by 4 bases; unmatched bases: 7. CDR3 region: CASSLALGLAGGYNEQFF. The CDR3 DNA follows: TGTGCCAGCAGCTTAGCGCTGGGGCTAGCGGGAGGGTACAATGAGCAGTTCTTC. The entire variable domain, with the rest obtained from reference TRBV7-9 and TRBJ2-1, is as follows: DTGVSQNPRHKITKRGQNVTFRCDPISEHNRLYWYRQTLGQGPEFLTYFQNEAQLEKSRLLSDRFSAERPKGSFSTLEIQRTEQGDSAMYLCASSLALGLAGGYNEQFFGPGTRLTVL.

This chain uses TRBV19 with TRBJ2-7; D might be TRBD2 (5 bases). This CDR3 contains 14 residues. Trimming pared 5 bases from V and 0 bases from J, leaving 11 bases between. Germline lookup yields CDR1 LNHDA and CDR2 SQIVND (reference sequence). The CDR3 DNA sequence: TGTGCCAGTAGTTATTCGGGAAGCTCCTACGAGCAGTACTTC. Translated: CASSYSGSSYEQYF.

Of note for this clone: A read error may produce the germline difference seen at one junction end. V and J are TRBV7-7 and TRBJ2-3; D unclear. The CDR3 loop spans 14 amino acids. Germline CDR1 reads SSHAT; CDR2 reads FNYEAQ (reference sequence). For the CDR3, the DNA is TGTGCTAGCAGCTTACATCCGGGCACAGATACGCAGTATTTT. Its protein product is CASSLHPGTDTQYF.

This chain joins TRBV6-5 and TRBJ2-7; D may be TRBD2 (5 bases). With 6 bases removed from V and 7 bases from J, the gap between germline ends came to 16 bases. There are 13 residues in the CDR3. The germline V gene has CDR1 MNHEY and CDR2 SVGAGI. The CDR3 coding sequence is TGTGCCAGCAGACCCGCCCCTACGGGGGAGCAGTACTTC. Its translation: CASRPAPTGEQYF.

The table lists this clone with a few counts. The chain carries TRBV25-1 and TRBJ2-1, with TRBD2 as a possible D gene (6 bases). Germline values: CDR1 MGHDK, CDR2 SYGVNS. The CDR3 is made up of 17 amino acids. V dropped 4 bases and J dropped 5 bases, with 21 bases sitting between them. CDR3 bases: TGTGCCAGCAGTGCTATAGCGGAGGGTAAACAGGACAATGAGCAGTTCTTC. This gives the protein CASSAIAEGKQDNEQFF.

The rearrangement joins TRBV23-1 to TRBJ2-7, with D perhaps TRBD1 (5 bases). TRBV23-1 is designated an ORF whose function remains uncertain. The CDR3 loop spans 12 amino acids. The V and J ends lost 9 bases and 1 base respectively, with 10 bases between them. CDR3 residues: CARVQGSYEQYF. In DNA, the CDR3 is TGCGCCAGGGTCCAGGGTTCCTACGAGCAGTACTTC.

J is TRBJ2-5 and V is TRBV28; 12 bases align to TRBD1. The CDR3 is made up of 17 amino acids. J lost 5 bases, V lost 3 bases, and 10 bases had no gene match. Germline CDR1 MDHEN, CDR2 SYDVKM. The CDR3 nucleotides read TGTGCCAGCAGTTTCAGGGACAGGGGGCTCTACAGGGAGACCCAGTACTTC. Protein sequence: CASSFRDRGLYRETQYF.

The chain links TRBV15 to TRBJ1-2, with D unclear. Trimming removed 0 bases at V and 13 bases at J, with 12 bases between. The CDR3 runs to 12 residues. Germline V gene data show CDR1 as LNHNV and CDR2 as YYDKDF (reference sequence). CDR3 region: CATSRDRTEVTF. The CDR3 coding sequence is TGTGCCACCAGCAGAGATAGAACCGAGGTCACCTTC.

The chain recombines TRBV6-5 with TRBJ1-1; D unclear. The CDR3 consists of 12 residues. V lost 8 bases and J 9 bases, leaving 16 bases between the germline ends. Germline V gene data show CDR1 as MNHEY and CDR2 as SVGAGI. CDR3 protein: CASRPVAPKAFF. CDR3 nucleotide sequence: TGTGCCAGCCGCCCCGTTGCGCCTAAAGCTTTCTTT.

V is TRBV10-2 and J is TRBJ2-2; D not certain. This CDR3 is 13 amino acids long. Trimming left V 3 bases short and J 4 bases short, with 6 bases between. The germline V gene encodes CDR1 WSHSY and CDR2 SAAADI. CDR3 in amino acids: CASSEHSTGELFF. As DNA, the CDR3 is TGCGCCAGCAGTGAACACAGCACCGGGGAGCTGTTTTTT.

The chain recombines TRBV3-1 (or the pseudogene TRBV3-2) with TRBJ2-7; 7 bases are a match to TRBD2. V was clipped by 4 bases and J by 4 bases; unmatched bases: 7. This CDR3 has 14 residues. Germline assignment: CDR1 LGHDT and CDR2 YNNKEL (reference sequence). This CDR3 is CASSLGSSGYEQYF. CDR3 nucleotides: TGTGCCAGCAGCCTAGGGTCTAGCGGATACGAGCAGTACTTC.

The CDR3 sequence is CASSLTEAGYTF. The CDR3 bases are TGTGCCAGCAGCTTGACGGAGGCCGGCTACACCTTC. The chain joins TRBV5-5 to TRBJ1-2; D not certain. The CDR3 loop spans 12 amino acids. Trimming took 1 base from V and 8 from J, leaving 9 bases between them. Per the germline V gene, CDR1 is SGHKS and CDR2 is YYEKEE (reference sequence).

This rearrangement joins TRBV7-3 to TRBJ2-3; 9 bases line up with TRBD1. The CDR3 is 17 amino acids. CDR1 SGHTA and CDR2 FQGTGA come from the germline V gene. The ends lost 5 bases at V and 6 bases at J; junction bases unmatched: 15. DNA of the CDR3: TGTGCCAGCAGCCCGACACCGGGGACAGGGACAGCCGATACGCAGTATTTT. Protein product: CASSPTPGTGTADTQYF.

The chain links TRBV5-6 to TRBJ1-2; D is unresolved. V was shortened by 3 bases and J by 5 bases, with 8 bases between the two germline ends. CDR1 and CDR2 from the germline V gene are SGHDT and YYEEEE. CDR3 length equals 12 residues. CDR3 DNA sequence: TGTGCCAGCAGCTCCCCGGTATATGGCTACACCTTC. Translation: CASSSPVYGYTF.

The chain links TRBV10-1 to TRBJ2-7; D is unclear. The CDR3 totals 13 residues. Germline CDR1 and CDR2: WNHNN and SYGVQD (reference sequence). V was pared by 2 bases and J by 5 bases, with 10 bases between. CDR3 DNA: TGCGCCAGCAGTGAGGAGCTTTCCCACGAGCAGTACTTC. Its protein product is CASSEELSHEQYF.

The rearrangement joins TRBV9 to TRBJ2-7; TRBD2 matches at 10 bases. The CDR3 spans 13 residues. Germline CDR1 and CDR2: SGDLS and YYNGEE. V dropped 7 bases and J dropped 6; count of bases not matched to a gene: 7. CDR3 sequence: CASGGLADIEQYF. CDR3 DNA: TGTGCCAGCGGTGGACTAGCGGATATCGAGCAGTACTTC.

The gene calls are TRBV29-1 and TRBJ2-7; 7 bases are a match to TRBD1. The CDR3 runs to 14 residues. With V trimmed by 0 bases and J by 6 bases, 8 bases remained unmatched. Germline CDR1 SQVTM, CDR2 ANQGSEA. The CDR3 here is CSVEDFTGASEQYF. As DNA, the CDR3 is TGCAGCGTTGAAGATTTTACAGGGGCGAGCGAGCAGTACTTC.

The chain couples TRBV11-2 to TRBJ2-1; 11 bases are shared with TRBD2. Germline loops: CDR1 SGHAT, CDR2 FQNNGV. V shed 5 bases, J shed 3 bases, and the junction held 9 bases outside the gene matches. The CDR3 is 17 amino acids. The CDR3 sequence: CASSPRLAGPFYNEQFF. The DNA of the CDR3 is TGTGCCAGCAGCCCTAGACTAGCGGGACCCTTCTACAATGAGCAGTTCTTC.

The genes are TRBV6-5 and TRBJ2-3; 7 nucleotides agree with TRBD1. CDR3 length: 14 amino acids. V dropped 2 bases and J dropped 6; count of bases not matched to a gene: 5. Germline CDR1 is MNHEY and CDR2 is SVGAGI. CDR3: CASSYVQGQDTQYF. The CDR3 DNA sequence: TGTGCCAGCAGTTACGTACAGGGGCAGGATACGCAGTATTTT.